This T cell receptor (beta chain) was sequenced for a study of radiation and T cells in renal cell carcinoma. Study-wide results and limits: Compared with controls, irradiated tumors had more, larger dominant CDR3 motifs. Compared with controls, irradiated tumors showed greater TCR clonality. Tumor samples were small regions of around 0.92 g.

This clone ranks as medium-sized. The antigen is undetermined. Treatment specified: treatment-naive control, cytoreductive nephrectomy. TCRdb's table, derived via immunoSEQ multiplex PCR, lists solely in-frame clones and lacks some. The sample holds around 22,000 clones; roughly 60% are singletons and the top ten take under 25%. Trimming shortened V by 6 bases and J by 3 bases, and 15 bases separated the two germline ends. This CDR3 is built from 15 residues. Germline V CDR1 and CDR2: MNHEY, SMNVEV (reference sequence). The clonotype originates from a man in his forties with renal cell carcinoma. The sequences come from tumor tissue, collected from a patient whose treatment was nephrectomy without radiotherapy. The rearrangement joins TRBV27 to TRBJ1-5; a possible D gene is TRBD1 (6 bases). In DNA, the CDR3 is TGTGCCAGCAGAGTGGGGGGCGTCGTCAATCAGCCCCAGCATTTT. Translated: CASRVGGVVNQPQHF.